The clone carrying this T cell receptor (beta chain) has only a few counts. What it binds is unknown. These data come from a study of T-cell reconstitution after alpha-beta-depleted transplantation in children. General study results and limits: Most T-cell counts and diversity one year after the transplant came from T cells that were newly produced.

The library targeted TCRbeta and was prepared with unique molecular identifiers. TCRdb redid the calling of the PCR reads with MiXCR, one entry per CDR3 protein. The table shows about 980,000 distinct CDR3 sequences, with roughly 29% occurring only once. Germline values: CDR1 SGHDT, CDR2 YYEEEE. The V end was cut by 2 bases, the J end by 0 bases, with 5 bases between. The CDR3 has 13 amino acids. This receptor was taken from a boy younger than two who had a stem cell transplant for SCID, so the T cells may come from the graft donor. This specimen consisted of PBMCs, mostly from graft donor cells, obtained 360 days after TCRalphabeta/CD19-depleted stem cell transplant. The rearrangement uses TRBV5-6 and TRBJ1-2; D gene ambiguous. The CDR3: CASSFPANYGYTF. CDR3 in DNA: TGTGCCAGCAGCTTCCCGGCTAACTATGGCTACACCTTC.